This T cell receptor (beta chain) was found in a study of T cells in Graves' hyperthyroidism and ophthalmopathy. Study-wide results and caveats: The majority of expanded thyroid clonotypes above 0.001 also appeared in blood.

The CDR3 is made up of 14 amino acids. The germline V gene encodes CDR1 SQVTM and CDR2 ANQGSEA. Trimming at V came to 0 bases and at J to 5 bases, leaving 7 bases not matched to a gene. This clonotype turned up a few times. Its antigen is still unknown. Amplification targeted TCR beta CDR3 regions from RNA transcripts. HTBI primers drove first-round RT-PCR of the TCR CDR3. TCRdb processed the multiplex PCR reads anew with MiXCR; each CDR3 protein has one entry. The table has a few hundred thousand distinct CDR3 sequences, 40% to 50% seen once. The sequencing sample was made of peripheral blood or thyroid tissue (not recorded which). J is TRBJ2-7 and V is TRBV29-1, with 7 bases that match TRBD1. The receptor's source is an adult woman with Graves' disease, either hyperthyroidism or ophthalmopathy (not recorded which). CDR3: CSVEDLGDRHEQYF. CDR3 DNA: TGCAGCGTTGAAGATCTAGGGGACAGACACGAGCAGTACTTC.